Included here is one T cell receptor beta chain sequence, with context. The antigen remains undetermined. This sample was included in a study of cytomegalovirus exposure and HLA in healthy donors. Study results and limitations: Confirmation in vitro established that a few CMV-associated chains were specific for CMV antigens. In a later analysis, compared with equally common non-associated chains, HLA-associated beta chains were more expanded. In a later analysis, TCR beta V- and J-gene trimming was associated with a missense DCLRE1C variant. Certain indistinguishable V segments, among them TRBV6-2 and TRBV6-3, were excluded.

Per the germline V gene, CDR1 is LGHNA and CDR2 is YNFKEQ. This CDR3 has 17 amino acids. With 1 base clipped from V and 6 bases from J, the junction kept 10 bases outside the gene matches. The PCR ran on 60 Vbeta and 13 Jbeta primers. TCRdb keeps only in-frame clones here, not all; method: immunoSEQ multiplex PCR. The repertoire holds roughly 140,000 clones, with more than 75% as singletons. The chain links TRBV4-2 to TRBJ2-1; 9 bases align to TRBD2. This TCR was sampled from a woman aged 18-29 years in good health and CMV-seronegative. Material: PBMCs. The CDR3: CASSQGPGGRASNEQFF. The CDR3 nucleotides are TGTGCCAGCAGCCAAGGCCCGGGCGGGAGGGCCTCCAATGAGCAGTTCTTC.